This TCR beta chain stems from a study of cytomegalovirus exposure and HLA in healthy donors. With 60 Vbeta and 13 Jbeta primers, the PCR was carried out. The assay was immunoSEQ multiplex PCR, and TCRdb's table has in-frame clones only and misses some. The repertoire holds about 160,000 clones, with about three quarters as singletons. The V gene lost 3 bases and the J gene lost 3 bases, with 13 bases spanning the gap. Germline V CDR1 and CDR2: SGHRS, YFSETQ. The CDR3 consists of 14 residues. This clone was seen a handful of times. This sequence was found in a woman under 40 in good health and CMV-seronegative. The sample consisted of PBMCs. This sequence joins TRBV5-1 and TRBJ2-7; the D gene is possibly TRBD2 (5 bases). Here the CDR3 reads CASSSGPAGYEQYF. The CDR3 nucleotides are TGCGCCAGCAGCTCCGGCCCGGCGGGCTACGAGCAGTACTTC.